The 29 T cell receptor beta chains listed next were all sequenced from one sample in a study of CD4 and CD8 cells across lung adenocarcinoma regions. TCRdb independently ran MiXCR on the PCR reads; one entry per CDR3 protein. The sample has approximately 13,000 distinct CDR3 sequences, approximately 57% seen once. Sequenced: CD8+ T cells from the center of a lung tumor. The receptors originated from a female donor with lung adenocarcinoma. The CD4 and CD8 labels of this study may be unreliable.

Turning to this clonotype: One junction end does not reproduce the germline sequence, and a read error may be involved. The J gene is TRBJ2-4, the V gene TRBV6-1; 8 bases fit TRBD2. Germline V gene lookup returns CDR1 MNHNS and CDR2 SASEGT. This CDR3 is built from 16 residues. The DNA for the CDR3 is TGTTCCAGCGGGGGCCTCAGGGGCCGTGAGAGGAACATTCAGTACTTC. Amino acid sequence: CSSGGLRGRERNIQYF.

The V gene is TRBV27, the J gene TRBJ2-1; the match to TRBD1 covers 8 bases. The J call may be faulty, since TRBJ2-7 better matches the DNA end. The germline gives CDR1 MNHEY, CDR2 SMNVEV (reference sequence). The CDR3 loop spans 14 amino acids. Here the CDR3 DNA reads TGTGCCAGCAGTCCCGGACAGGGACTCTACGAGCAGTACTTC. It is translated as CASSPGQGLYEQYF.

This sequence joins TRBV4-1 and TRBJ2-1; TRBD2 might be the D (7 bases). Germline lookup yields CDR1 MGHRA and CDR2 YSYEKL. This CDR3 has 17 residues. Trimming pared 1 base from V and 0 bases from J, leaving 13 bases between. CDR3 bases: TGCGCCAGCAGCCAAGGAGGGGGGGGGCCCTCCTACAATGAGCAGTTCTTC. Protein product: CASSQGGGGPSYNEQFF.

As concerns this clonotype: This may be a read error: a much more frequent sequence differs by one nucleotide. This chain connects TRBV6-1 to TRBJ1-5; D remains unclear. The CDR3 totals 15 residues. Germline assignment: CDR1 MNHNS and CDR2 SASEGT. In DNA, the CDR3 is TGTGCCAGCTTAAGGGCGGTGGGGAGCAATCAGCCCCTGCATTTT. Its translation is CASLRAVGSNQPLHF.

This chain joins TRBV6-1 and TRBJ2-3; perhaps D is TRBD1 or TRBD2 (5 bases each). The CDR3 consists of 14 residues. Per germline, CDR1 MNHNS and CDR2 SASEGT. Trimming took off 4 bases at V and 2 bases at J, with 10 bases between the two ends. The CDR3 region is CASSARDPTDTQYF. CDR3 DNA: TGTGCCAGCAGTGCTCGGGACCCCACAGATACGCAGTATTTT.

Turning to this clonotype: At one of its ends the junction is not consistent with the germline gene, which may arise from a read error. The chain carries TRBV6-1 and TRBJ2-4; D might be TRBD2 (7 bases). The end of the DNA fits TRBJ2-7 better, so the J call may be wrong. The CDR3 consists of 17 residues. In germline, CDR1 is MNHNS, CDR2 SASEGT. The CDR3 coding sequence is TGTGCCAGTTCCGGGAGGTTATGGGACACTCTCTCCCACGAGCAGTACTTC. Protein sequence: CASSGRLWDTLSHEQYF.

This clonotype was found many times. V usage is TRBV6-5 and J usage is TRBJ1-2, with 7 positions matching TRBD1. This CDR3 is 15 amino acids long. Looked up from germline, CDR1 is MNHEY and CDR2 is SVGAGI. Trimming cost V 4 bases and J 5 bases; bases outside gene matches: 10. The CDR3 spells CASSFSDRTTYGYTF. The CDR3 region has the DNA TGTGCCAGCAGTTTTTCGGACAGGACTACTTATGGCTACACCTTC.

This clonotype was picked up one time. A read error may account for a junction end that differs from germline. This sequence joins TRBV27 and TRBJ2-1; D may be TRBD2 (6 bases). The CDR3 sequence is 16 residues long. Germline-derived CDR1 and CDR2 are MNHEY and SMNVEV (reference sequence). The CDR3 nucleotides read TGTGCCAACAGTAGGGGACTTACGAACTCCTACAATGAGCAGTTCTTC. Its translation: CANSRGLTNSYNEQFF.

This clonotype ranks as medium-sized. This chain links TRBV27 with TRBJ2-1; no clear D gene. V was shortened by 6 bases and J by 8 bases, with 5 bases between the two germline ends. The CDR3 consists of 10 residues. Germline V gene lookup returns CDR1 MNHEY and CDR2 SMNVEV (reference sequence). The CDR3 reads CASRAYEQFF. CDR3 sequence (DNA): TGTGCCAGCAGAGCCTATGAGCAGTTCTTC.

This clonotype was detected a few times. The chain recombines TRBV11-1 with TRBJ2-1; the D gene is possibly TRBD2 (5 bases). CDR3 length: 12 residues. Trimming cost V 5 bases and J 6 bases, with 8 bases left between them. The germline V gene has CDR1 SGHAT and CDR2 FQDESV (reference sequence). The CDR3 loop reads CASSPTSNEQFF. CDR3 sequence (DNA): TGTGCCAGCAGCCCCACTAGCAATGAGCAGTTCTTC.

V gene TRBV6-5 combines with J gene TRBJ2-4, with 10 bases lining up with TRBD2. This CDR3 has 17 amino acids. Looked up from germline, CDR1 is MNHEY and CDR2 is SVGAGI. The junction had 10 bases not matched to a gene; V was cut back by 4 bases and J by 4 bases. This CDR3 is CASSFTGLARSKNIQYF. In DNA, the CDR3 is TGTGCCAGCAGTTTCACGGGACTAGCGCGTTCAAAAAACATTCAGTACTTC.

The CDR3 is CASSEQGSADTQYF. CDR3 nucleotide sequence: TGTGCCAGCAGCGAACAGGGGAGCGCAGATACGCAGTATTTT. The chain recombines TRBV6-4 with TRBJ2-3, with 7 bases that match TRBD1. With V trimmed by 6 bases and J by 4 bases, 7 bases remained unmatched. The V gene's germline CDR1 is MRHNA and CDR2 SNTAGT. The CDR3 is made up of 14 amino acids.

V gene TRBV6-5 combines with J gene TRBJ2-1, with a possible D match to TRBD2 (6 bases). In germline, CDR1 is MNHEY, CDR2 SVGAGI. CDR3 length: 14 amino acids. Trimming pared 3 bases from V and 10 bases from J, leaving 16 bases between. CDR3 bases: TGTGCCAGCAGTTATAAGGTTGCGGGATGGGAGCAGTTCTTC. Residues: CASSYKVAGWEQFF.

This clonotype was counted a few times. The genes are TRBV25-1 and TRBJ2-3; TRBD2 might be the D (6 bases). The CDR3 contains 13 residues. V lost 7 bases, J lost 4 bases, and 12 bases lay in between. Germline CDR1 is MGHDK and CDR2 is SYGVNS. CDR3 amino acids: CASTYPGADTQYF. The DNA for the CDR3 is TGTGCCAGCACCTATCCGGGGGCAGATACGCAGTATTTT.

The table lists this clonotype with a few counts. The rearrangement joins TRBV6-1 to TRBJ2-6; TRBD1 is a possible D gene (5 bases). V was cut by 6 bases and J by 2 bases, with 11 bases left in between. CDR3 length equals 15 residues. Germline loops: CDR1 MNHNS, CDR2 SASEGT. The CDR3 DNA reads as TGTGCCAGCAGCCAAGGGGCTCCTGGGGCCAACGTCCTGACTTTC. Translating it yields CASSQGAPGANVLTF.

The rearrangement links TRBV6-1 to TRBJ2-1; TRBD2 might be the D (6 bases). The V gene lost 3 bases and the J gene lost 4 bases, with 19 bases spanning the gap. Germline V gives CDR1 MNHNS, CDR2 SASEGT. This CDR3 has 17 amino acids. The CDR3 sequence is CASSDPPLGLRYNEQFF. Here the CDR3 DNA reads TGTGCCAGCAGTGATCCGCCCCTGGGACTCAGGTACAATGAGCAGTTCTTC.

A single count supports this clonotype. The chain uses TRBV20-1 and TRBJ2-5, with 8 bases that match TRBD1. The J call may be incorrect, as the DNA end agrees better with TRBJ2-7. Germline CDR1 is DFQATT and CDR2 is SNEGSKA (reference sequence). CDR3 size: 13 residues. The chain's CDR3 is CSASPGGGNEQYF. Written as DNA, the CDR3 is TGCAGTGCTAGCCCAGGGGGCGGGAACGAGCAGTACTTC.

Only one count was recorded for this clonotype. The CDR3 nucleotides are TGTGCCAGCAAGGGGGTACCCTACGAGCAGTACTTC. This translates into CASKGVPYEQYF. The V gene is TRBV12-3 or TRBV12-4, the J gene TRBJ2-1, with TRBD1 as a possible D gene (6 bases). The closer fit of TRBJ2-7 to the DNA end suggests the J call may be wrong. CDR3 length equals 12 residues.

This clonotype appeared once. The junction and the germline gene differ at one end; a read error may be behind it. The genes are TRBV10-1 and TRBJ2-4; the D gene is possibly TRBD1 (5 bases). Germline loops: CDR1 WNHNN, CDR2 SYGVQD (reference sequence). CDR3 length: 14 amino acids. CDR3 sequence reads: CASRGLWAQNMQYF. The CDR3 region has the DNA TGCGCCAGCAGGGGGCTGTGGGCCCAAAACATGCAGTACTTT.

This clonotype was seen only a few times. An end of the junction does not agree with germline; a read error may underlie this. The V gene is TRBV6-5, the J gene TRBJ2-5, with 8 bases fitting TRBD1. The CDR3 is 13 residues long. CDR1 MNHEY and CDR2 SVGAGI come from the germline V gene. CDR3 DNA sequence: TGTGCCAGTAGTTGGACAGGGAACGATGAGCAGTACTTC. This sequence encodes CASSWTGNDEQYF.

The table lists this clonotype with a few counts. CDR3 residues: CASSPSGNTDTQYF. The CDR3 DNA sequence: TGTGCCAGCAGTCCTAGCGGAAACACAGATACGCAGTATTTT. The chain carries TRBV6-1 and TRBJ2-3, with TRBD2 identical over 7 bases. V lost 5 bases and J lost 2; bases outside the gene matches: 4. From germline, CDR1 is MNHNS and CDR2 SASEGT. The CDR3 has 14 amino acids.

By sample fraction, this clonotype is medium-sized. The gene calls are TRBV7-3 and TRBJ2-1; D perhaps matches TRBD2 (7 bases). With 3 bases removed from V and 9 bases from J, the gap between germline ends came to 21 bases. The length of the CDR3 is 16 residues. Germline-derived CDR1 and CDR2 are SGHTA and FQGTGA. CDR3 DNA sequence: TGTGCCAGCAGCTTGTTGAGGGGGGGTGGGGCGAGTGAGCAGTTCTTC. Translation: CASSLLRGGGASEQFF.

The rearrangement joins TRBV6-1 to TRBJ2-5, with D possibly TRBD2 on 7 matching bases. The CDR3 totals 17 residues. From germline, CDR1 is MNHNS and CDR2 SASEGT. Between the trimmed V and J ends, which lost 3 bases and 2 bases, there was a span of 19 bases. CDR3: CASSDTRGPVDQETQYF. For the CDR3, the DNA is TGTGCCAGCAGTGATACGCGGGGGCCGGTAGATCAAGAGACCCAGTACTTC.

CDR3 in DNA: TGTGCCAGCAGGATCGTGGGGACTACTAACTATGGCTACACCTTC. Translated: CASRIVGTTNYGYTF. The chain uses TRBV28 and TRBJ1-2; D possibly corresponds to TRBD1 (5 bases). Germline values: CDR1 MDHEN, CDR2 SYDVKM. Trimming cost V 6 bases and J 0 bases, with 14 bases left between them. The CDR3 length is 15 residues.

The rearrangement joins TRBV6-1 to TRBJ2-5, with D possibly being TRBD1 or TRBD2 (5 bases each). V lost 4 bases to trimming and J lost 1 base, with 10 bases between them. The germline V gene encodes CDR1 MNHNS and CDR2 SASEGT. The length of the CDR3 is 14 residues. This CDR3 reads CASSGYGAQETQYF. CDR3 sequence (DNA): TGTGCCAGCAGTGGCTACGGGGCCCAAGAGACCCAGTACTTC.

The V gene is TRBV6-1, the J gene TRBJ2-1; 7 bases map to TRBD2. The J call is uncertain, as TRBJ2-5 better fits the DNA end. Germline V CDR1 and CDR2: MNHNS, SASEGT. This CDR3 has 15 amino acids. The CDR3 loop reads CASRTGGSETETQYF. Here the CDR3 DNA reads TGTGCCAGCAGGACCGGGGGGTCGGAGACGGAGACCCAGTACTTC.

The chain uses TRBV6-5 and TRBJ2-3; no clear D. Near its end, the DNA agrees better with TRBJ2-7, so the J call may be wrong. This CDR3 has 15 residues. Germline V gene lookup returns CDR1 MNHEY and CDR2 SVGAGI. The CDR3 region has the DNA TGTGCCAGCAGATTCTCGGCTGTGAGCAGAAATGCGCAGTACTTC. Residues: CASRFSAVSRNAQYF.

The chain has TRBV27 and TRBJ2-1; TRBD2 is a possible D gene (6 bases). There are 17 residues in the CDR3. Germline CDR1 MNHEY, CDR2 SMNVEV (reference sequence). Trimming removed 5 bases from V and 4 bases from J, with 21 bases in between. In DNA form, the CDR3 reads TGTGCCAGCAGTCCTACTTCCCGGGGGTGGACGTACAATGAGCAGTTCTTC. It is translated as CASSPTSRGWTYNEQFF.

The CDR3 DNA reads TGTGCCAGCAGTTTAAATGGAAAGAACACTGAAGCTTTCTTT. The encoded protein is CASSLNGKNTEAFF. The rearrangement links TRBV27 to TRBJ1-1; D is uncertain. The germline V gene has CDR1 MNHEY and CDR2 SMNVEV (reference sequence). V was cut by 2 bases and J by 1 base, with 8 bases left in between. The CDR3 covers 14 residues.